This T cell receptor (beta chain) derives from a study of monozygotic twins with inflammatory bowel disease. Both TCRalpha and TCRbeta cDNA were subjected to two nested PCRs lasting about 15 and 9 cycles. TCRdb reprocessed the 5' RACE reads and keeps a single row for each CDR3 protein, giving no DNA. The table for this sample gives approximately 120,000 distinct CDR3 sequences. The CDR3 length is 14 residues. CDR1 is SGHRS, CDR2 YFSETQ, per germline. Points from the study as a whole: No single strong signal or clonotype associated with IBD was supported. Separate T cell subtypes could not be resolved from one another. Healthy twins shared more clonotypes with others than IBD patients, most markedly active ones.

On this clonotype itself: Its antigen is currently unknown.

This receptor was obtained from a human donor with ulcerative colitis or Crohn's disease, or a healthy co-twin of an affected twin (not recorded which). The V gene is TRBV5-1, the J gene TRBJ2-5; the D gene TCRdb calls, TRBD1, cannot be checked with no DNA. Material for sequencing was blood. This CDR3 reads CASSQTGGGETQYF.